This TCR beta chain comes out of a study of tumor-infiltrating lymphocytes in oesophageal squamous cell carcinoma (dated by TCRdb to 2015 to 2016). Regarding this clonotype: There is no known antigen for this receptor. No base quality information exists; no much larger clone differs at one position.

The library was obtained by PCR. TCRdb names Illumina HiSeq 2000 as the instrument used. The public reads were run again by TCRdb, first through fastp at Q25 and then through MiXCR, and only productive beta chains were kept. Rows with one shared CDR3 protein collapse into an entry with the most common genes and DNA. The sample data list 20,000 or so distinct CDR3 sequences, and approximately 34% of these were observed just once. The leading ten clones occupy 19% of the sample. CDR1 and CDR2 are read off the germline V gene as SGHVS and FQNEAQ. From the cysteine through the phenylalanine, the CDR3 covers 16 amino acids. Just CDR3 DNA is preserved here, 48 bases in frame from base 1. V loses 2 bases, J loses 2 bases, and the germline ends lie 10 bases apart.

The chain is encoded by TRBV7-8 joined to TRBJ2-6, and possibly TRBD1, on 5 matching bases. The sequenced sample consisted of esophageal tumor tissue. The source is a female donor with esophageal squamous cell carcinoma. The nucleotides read TGTGCCAGCAGCTTACAGGGCCTCACTGGGGCCAACGTCCTGACTTTC. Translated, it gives CASSLQGLTGANVLTF.